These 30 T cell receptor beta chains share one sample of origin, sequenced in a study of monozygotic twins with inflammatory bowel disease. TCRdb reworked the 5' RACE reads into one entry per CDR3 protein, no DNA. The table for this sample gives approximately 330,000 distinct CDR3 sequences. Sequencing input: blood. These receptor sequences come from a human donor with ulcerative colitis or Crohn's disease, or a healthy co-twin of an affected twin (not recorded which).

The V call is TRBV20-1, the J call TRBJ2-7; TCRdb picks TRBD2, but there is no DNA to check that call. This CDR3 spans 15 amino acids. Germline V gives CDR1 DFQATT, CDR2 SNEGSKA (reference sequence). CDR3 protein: CSASTSGGALREQYF.

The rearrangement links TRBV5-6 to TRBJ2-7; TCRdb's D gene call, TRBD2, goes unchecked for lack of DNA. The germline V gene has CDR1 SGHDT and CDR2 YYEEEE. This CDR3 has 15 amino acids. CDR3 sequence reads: CASSLSSRAGYEQYF. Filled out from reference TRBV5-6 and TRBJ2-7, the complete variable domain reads DAGVTQSPTHLIKTRGQQVTLRCSPKSGHDTVSWYQQALGQGPQFIFQYYEEEERQRGNFPDRFSGHQFPNYSSELNVNALLLGDSALYLCASSLSSRAGYEQYFGPGTRLTVT.

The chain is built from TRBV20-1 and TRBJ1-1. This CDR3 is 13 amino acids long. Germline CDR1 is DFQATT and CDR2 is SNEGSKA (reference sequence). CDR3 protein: CSARSVGTTEAFF.

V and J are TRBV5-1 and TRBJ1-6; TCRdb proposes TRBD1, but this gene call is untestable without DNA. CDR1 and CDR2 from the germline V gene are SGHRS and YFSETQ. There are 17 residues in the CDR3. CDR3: CASSLWDVFRSDSPLHF.

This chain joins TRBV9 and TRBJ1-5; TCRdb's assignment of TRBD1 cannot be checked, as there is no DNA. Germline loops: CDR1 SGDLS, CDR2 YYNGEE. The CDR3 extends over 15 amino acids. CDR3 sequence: CASSTGDRADQPQHF.

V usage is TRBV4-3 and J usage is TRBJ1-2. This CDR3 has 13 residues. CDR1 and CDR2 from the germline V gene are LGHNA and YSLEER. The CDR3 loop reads CASSQPGLYGYTF.

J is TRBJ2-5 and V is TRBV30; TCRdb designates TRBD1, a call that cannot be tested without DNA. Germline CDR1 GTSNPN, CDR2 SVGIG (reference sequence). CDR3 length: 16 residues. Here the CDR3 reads CAWTKGGSGGGETQYF.

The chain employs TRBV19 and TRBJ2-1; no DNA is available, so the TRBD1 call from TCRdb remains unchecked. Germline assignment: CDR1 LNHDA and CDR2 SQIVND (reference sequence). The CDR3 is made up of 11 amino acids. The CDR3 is CASKVGGEQFF.

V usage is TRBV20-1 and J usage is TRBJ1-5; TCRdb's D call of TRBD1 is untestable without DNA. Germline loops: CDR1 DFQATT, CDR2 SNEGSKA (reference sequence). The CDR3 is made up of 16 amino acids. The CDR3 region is CSARDLNRNSNQPQHF.

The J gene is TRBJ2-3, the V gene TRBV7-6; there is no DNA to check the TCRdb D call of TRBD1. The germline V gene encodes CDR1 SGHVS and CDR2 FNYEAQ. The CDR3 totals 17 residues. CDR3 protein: CASSLGGTGLFTDTQYF.

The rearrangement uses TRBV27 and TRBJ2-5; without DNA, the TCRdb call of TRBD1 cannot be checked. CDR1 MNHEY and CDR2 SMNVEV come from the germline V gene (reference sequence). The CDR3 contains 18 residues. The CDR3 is CASSLSGGGLFYQETQYF.

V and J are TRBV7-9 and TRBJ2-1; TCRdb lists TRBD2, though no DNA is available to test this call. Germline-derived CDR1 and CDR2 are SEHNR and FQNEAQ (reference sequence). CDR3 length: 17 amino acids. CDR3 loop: CASSLSVGTSRGGEQFF.

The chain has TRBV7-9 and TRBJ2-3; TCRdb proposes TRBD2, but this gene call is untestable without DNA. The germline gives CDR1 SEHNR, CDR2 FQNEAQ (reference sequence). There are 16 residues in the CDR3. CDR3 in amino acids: CASSFSSGGLTDTQYF.

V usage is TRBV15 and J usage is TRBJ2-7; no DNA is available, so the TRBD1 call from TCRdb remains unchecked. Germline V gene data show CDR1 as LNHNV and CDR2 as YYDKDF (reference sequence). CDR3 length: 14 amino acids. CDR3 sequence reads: CATSRETGVYEQYF.

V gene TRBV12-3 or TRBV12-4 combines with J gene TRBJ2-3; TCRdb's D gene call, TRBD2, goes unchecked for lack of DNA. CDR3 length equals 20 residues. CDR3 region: CASSLGGRGLILPSTDTQYF.

CDR3 amino acids: CASSARGTGAGNEQFF. V is TRBV11-3 and J is TRBJ2-1; TCRdb indicates TRBD1, and absent DNA this call remains unverified. This CDR3 has 16 amino acids. CDR1 is SGHNT, CDR2 YENEEA, per germline.

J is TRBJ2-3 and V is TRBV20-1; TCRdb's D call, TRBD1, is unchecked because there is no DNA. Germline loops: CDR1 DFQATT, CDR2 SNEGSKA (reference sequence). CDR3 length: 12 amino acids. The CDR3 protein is CRAGEDADTQYF.

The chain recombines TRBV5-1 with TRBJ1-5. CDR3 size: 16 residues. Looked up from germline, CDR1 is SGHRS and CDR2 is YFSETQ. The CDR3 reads CASSLDGDFGNQPQHF. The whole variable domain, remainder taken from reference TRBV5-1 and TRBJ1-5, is KAGVTQTPRYLIKTRGQQVTLSCSPISGHRSVSWYQQTPGQGLQFLFEYFSETQRNKGNFPGRFSGRQFSNSRSEMNVSTLELGDSALYLCASSLDGDFGNQPQHFGDGTRLSIL.

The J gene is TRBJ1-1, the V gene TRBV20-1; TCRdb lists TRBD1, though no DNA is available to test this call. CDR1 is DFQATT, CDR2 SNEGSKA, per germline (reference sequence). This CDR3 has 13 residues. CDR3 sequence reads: CSARDTRETEAFF.

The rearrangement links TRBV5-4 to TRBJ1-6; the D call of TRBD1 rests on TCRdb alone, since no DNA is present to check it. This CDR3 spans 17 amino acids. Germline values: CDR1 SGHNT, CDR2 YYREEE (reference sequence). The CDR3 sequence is CASSSGPFGTDNSPLHF.

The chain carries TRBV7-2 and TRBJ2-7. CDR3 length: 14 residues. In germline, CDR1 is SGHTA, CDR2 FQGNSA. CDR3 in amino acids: CASSLWQAFYEQYF. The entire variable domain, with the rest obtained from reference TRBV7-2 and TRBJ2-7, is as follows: GAGVSQSPSNKVTEKGKDVELRCDPISGHTALYWYRQSLGQGLEFLIYFQGNSAPDKSGLPSDRFSAERTGGSVSTLTIQRTQQEDSAVYLCASSLWQAFYEQYFGPGTRLTVT.

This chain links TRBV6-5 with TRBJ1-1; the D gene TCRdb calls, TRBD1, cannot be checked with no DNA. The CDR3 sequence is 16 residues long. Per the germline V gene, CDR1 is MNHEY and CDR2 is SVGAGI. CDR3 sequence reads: CASSSRQGHRFTEAFF.

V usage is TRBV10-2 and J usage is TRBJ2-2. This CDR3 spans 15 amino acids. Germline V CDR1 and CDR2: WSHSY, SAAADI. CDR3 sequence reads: CASSRLSTFTGELFF.

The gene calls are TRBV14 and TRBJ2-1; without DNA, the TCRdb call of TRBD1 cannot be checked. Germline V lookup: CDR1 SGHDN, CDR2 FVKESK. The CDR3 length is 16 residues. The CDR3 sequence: CASSPRADRIDNEQFF. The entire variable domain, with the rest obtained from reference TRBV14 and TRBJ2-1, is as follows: EAGVTQFPSHSVIEKGQTVTLRCDPISGHDNLYWYRRVMGKEIKFLLHFVKESKQDESGMPNNRFLAERTGGTYSTLKVQPAELEDSGVYFCASSPRADRIDNEQFFGPGTRLTVL.

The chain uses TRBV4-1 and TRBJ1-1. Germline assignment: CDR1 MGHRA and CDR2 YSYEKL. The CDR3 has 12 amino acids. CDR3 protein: CASSLGGSEAFF.

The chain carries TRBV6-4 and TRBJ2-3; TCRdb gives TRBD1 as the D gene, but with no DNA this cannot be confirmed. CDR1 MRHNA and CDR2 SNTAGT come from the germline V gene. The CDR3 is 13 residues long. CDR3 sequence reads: CASSRDGSDTQYF.

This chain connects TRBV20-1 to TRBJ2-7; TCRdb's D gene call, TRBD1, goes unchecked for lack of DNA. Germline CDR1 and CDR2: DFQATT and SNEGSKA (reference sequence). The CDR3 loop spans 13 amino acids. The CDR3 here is CSAREGAYYEQYF.

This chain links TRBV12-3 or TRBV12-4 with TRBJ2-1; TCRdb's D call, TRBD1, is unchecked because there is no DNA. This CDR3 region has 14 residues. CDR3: CASSSQGMHNEQFF.

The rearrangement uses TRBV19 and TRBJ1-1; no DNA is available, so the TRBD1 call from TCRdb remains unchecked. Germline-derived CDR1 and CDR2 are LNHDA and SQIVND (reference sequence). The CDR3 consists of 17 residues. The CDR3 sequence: CASSINRDRESDTEAFF. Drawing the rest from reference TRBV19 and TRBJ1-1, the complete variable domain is DGGITQSPKYLFRKEGQNVTLSCEQNLNHDAMYWYRQDPGQGLRLIYYSQIVNDFQKGDIAEGYSVSREKKESFPLTVTSAQKNPTAFYLCASSINRDRESDTEAFFGQGTRLTVV.

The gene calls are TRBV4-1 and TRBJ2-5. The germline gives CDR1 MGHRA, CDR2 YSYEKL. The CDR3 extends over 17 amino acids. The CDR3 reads CASSLSSRSSAQETQYF.